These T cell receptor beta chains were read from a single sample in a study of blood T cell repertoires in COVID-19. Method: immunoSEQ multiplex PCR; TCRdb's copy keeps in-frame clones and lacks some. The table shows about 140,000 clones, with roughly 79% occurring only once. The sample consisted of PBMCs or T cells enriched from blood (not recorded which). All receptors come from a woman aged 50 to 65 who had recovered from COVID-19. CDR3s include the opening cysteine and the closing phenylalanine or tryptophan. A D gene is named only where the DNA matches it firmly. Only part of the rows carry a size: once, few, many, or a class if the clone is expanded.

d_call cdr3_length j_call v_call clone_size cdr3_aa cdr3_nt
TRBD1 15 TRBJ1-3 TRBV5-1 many CASSTGQASGNTIYF TGCGCCAGCAGCACCGGACAGGCCTCTGGAAACACCATATATTTT
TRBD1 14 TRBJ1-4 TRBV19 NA CASTEDRGREKLFF TGTGCCAGTACCGAGGACAGGGGGAGAGAAAAACTGTTTTTT
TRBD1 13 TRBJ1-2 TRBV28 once CASSPDRGPGYTF TGTGCCAGCAGTCCTGACAGGGGTCCAGGCTACACCTTC
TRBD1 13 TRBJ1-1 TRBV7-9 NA CASSEQGSTEAFF TGTGCCAGCAGTGAACAGGGGAGCACTGAAGCTTTCTTT
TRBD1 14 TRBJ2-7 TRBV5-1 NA CASSPGTGDYEQYF TGCGCCAGCAGCCCTGGGACAGGGGACTACGAGCAGTACTTC
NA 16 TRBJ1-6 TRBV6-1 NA CASSEETSSYNSPLHF TGTGCCAGCAGTGAAGAGACTAGCTCCTATAATTCACCCCTCCACTTT
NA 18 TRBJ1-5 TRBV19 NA CASSPTRQAGSRNQPQHF TGTGCCAGTAGTCCGACAAGGCAAGCAGGGTCCCGCAACCAGCCCCAGCATTTT
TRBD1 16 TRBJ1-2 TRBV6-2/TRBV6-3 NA CASSTAWTGGNYGYTF TGTGCCAGCAGTACGGCCTGGACAGGGGGCAACTATGGCTACACCTTC
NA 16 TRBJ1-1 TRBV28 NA CASSPPGLRSDTEAFF TGTGCCAGCAGTCCCCCGGGTTTGAGGTCGGACACTGAAGCTTTCTTT
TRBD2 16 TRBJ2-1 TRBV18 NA CASSPLTSGGPNEQFF TGTGCCAGCTCACCCCTGACTAGCGGGGGACCCAATGAGCAGTTCTTC
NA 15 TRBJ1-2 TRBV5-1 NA CASSSAGVANYGYTF TGCGCCAGCAGTTCCGCAGGGGTGGCTAACTATGGCTACACCTTC
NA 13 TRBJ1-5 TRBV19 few CASTPLADQPQHF TGTGCCAGTACCCCACTTGCGGATCAGCCCCAGCATTTT
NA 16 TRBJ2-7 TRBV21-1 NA CARRLAGGRSWEEQYF TGTGCCAGGCGACTAGCGGGAGGGCGGTCTTGGGAAGAGCAGTACTTC
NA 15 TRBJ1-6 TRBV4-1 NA CASSPWPDYNSPLHF TGCGCCAGCAGCCCCTGGCCAGATTATAATTCACCCCTCCACTTT
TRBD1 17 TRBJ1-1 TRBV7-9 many CASSSSRDRALGTEAFF TGTGCCAGCAGCTCCAGCCGGGACAGGGCCCTGGGGACTGAAGCTTTCTTT
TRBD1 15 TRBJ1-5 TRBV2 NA CASSGTGGLYQPQHF TGTGCCAGCAGTGGGACAGGGGGCCTGTATCAGCCCCAGCATTTT
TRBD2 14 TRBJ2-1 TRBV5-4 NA CASSPTSGDNEQFF TGTGCCAGCAGTCCGACTAGCGGGGACAATGAGCAGTTCTTC
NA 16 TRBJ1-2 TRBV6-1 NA CASSERSGSFFGGYTF TGTGCCAGCAGTGAAAGATCCGGGTCCTTCTTCGGAGGCTACACCTTC
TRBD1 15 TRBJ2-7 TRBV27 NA CASSSGTGNSYEQYF TGTGCCAGCAGTTCCGGGACAGGAAACTCCTACGAGCAGTACTTC
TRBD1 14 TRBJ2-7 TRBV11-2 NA CASSPSTGAYEQYF TGTGCCAGCAGCCCCTCCACAGGGGCCTACGAGCAGTACTTC
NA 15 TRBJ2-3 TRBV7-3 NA CASSPRGSGTDTQYF TGTGCCAGCAGCCCACGGGGGTCTGGCACAGATACGCAGTATTTT
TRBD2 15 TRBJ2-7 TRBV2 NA CASSEGGSSSYEQYF TGTGCCAGCAGTGAAGGCGGGAGCAGCTCCTACGAGCAGTACTTC
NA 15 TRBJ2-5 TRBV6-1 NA CASSETAGYRETQYF TGTGCCAGCAGTGAAACGGCAGGGTATCGAGAGACCCAGTACTTC
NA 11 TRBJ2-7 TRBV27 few CASSSGYEQYF TGTGCCAGCAGTTCAGGGTACGAGCAGTACTTC
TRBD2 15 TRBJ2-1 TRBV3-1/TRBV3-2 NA CASRQLAGVYNEQFF TGTGCCAGCAGGCAACTAGCGGGGGTTTACAATGAGCAGTTCTTC
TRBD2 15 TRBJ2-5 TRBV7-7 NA CASSLRRGAQETQYF TGTGCTAGCAGCTTACGGCGGGGGGCCCAAGAGACCCAGTACTTC
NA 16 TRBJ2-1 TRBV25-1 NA CASSGGDSLPYNEQFF TGTGCCAGCAGTGGGGGTGACAGCCTCCCCTACAATGAGCAGTTCTTC
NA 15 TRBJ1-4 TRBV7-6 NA CASSLGAGYNEKLFF TGTGCCAGCAGCTTAGGTGCAGGGTATAATGAAAAACTGTTTTTT
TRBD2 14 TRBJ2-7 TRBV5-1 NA CASSQTSGAYEQYF TGCGCCAGCAGCCAAACTAGCGGAGCTTACGAGCAGTACTTC
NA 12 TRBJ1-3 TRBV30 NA CAGGTSGNTIYF TGTGCCGGAGGGACGAGCGGAAACACCATATATTTT
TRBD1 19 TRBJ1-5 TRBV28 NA CASSSLGSWDRDSNQPQHF TGTGCCAGCAGCTCCCTAGGCTCCTGGGACAGAGATAGCAATCAGCCCCAGCATTTT
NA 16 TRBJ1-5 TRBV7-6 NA CASSLGADTFNQPQHF TGTGCCAGCAGCTTAGGGGCAGACACTTTTAATCAGCCCCAGCATTTT
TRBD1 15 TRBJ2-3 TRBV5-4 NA CASSYSDRGTDTQYF TGTGCCAGCAGCTATTCGGACAGGGGCACAGATACGCAGTATTTT